Reported below is one TCR beta chain. Its recognized antigen is unknown. Qualities for individual bases were not recorded, and no much larger clone is one base off. Receptors were amplified or captured by the immunoSEQ multiplex PCR assay. This immuneACCESS table, as held by TCRdb, lists in-frame sequences with V and J called but not all clones. Of the missing ones, under half trace to an unresolved V gene in checked studies; the others have no known cause. Present in this sample are just over 150,000 clones, over 85% of which were seen just once. The top ten hold around 2.4% of the sample. This record comes from a study of control samples from healthy donors and cancer patients (dated by TCRdb to the early 2020s). The cysteine opens and the phenylalanine closes a CDR3 of 13 amino acids. CDR3 DNA only is kept here, 39 bases in frame from base 1. Looking up the germline V gene (reference sequence) yields CDR1 LNHDA and CDR2 SQIVND. Trimming costs V 5 bases and J 4 bases, and their ends lie 11 bases apart.

This sequence uses TRBV19 and TRBJ1-2; the D gene is not confidently resolved. The receptor was derived from a man in his forties or fifties in good health. The sample consisted of blood. The sequenced DNA: TGTGCCAGTAGTCTCTCGACGGGCTATGGCTACACCTTC. Translated, it reads CASSLSTGYGYTF.